Each of the 27 T cell receptor beta chains below was sequenced from the same sample in a study of blood T cell repertoires in COVID-19. Sequencing used immunoSEQ multiplex PCR; TCRdb keeps in-frame clones, though not all of them. The sample records about 190,000 clones, about 81% being singletons. Sequencing was done on a sample of peripheral blood. Receptors originate from a woman aged 55-69 years with COVID-19, enrolled during active disease.

The chain has TRBV28 and TRBJ2-1; 12 bases align to TRBD1. This CDR3 has 18 amino acids. With 1 base clipped from V and 7 bases from J, the junction kept 11 bases outside the gene matches. Per the germline V gene, CDR1 is MDHEN and CDR2 is SYDVKM. The CDR3 loop is CASSLYAPGTGGVNEQFF. The CDR3 DNA is TGTGCCAGCAGTTTATACGCCCCCGGGACAGGGGGCGTGAATGAGCAGTTCTTC.

The J gene is TRBJ1-5, the V gene TRBV28, with D possibly matching TRBD1 (6 bases). CDR1 is MDHEN, CDR2 SYDVKM, per germline. Trimming took off 8 bases at V and 0 bases at J, with 8 bases between the two ends. CDR3 length: 13 residues. In DNA, the CDR3 is TGTGCCAGCGGGGGCGTTAGCAATCAGCCCCAGCATTTT. Translated: CASGGVSNQPQHF.

The chain couples TRBV7-2 to TRBJ1-3; D gene unclear. This CDR3 spans 13 amino acids. V dropped 6 bases and J dropped 0 bases, with 6 bases sitting between them. The germline CDR1 and CDR2 sequences are SGHTA and FQGNSA. The CDR3 here is CASSQFSGNTIYF. The CDR3 bases are TGTGCCAGCAGTCAGTTCTCTGGAAACACCATATATTTT.

J is TRBJ2-6 and V is TRBV28; tentatively, D is TRBD2 (6 bases). The CDR3 has 16 residues. The germline V gene has CDR1 MDHEN and CDR2 SYDVKM. Between the trimmed V and J ends, which lost 3 bases and 0 bases, there was a span of 9 bases. In nucleotides, the CDR3 is TGTGCCAGCAGTTTGCACGGGAGCTCTGGGGCCAACGTCCTGACTTTC. Translation gives CASSLHGSSGANVLTF.

A note on this clone: A junction boundary mismatches the germline segment, possibly from a read error. The chain combines TRBV7-7 with TRBJ2-3; possibly TRBD1 for D (5 bases). Germline CDR1 SSHAT, CDR2 FNYEAQ (reference sequence). The CDR3 totals 13 residues. CDR3 sequence (DNA): TGTGCTAGCAGCCTCAGGGCGGCAGATACGCAGTATTTT. Its translation is CASSLRAADTQYF.

The chain recombines TRBV30 with TRBJ2-7; D call uncertain. Looked up from germline, CDR1 is GTSNPN and CDR2 is SVGIG (reference sequence). The V gene lost 2 bases and the J gene lost 2 bases, with 10 bases spanning the gap. The CDR3 spans 13 residues. CDR3 region: CAWSRLETYEQYF. The CDR3 nucleotides read TGTGCCTGGAGTCGGCTAGAAACCTACGAGCAGTACTTC.

This chain connects TRBV10-3 to TRBJ2-3, with 9 bases identical to TRBD2. Losses at the gene ends were 7 bases for V and 1 base for J; bases not matched to a gene: 6. From germline, CDR1 is ENHRY and CDR2 SYGVKD. The CDR3 is 15 amino acids. The CDR3 here is CAITERLAGTDTQYF. CDR3 bases: TGTGCCATCACCGAACGACTAGCGGGCACAGATACGCAGTATTTT.

The V call is TRBV15, the J call TRBJ1-5; D not certain. V was shortened by 0 bases and J by 7 bases, with 7 bases between the two germline ends. This CDR3 spans 13 amino acids. The V gene's germline CDR1 is LNHNV and CDR2 YYDKDF (reference sequence). This CDR3 reads CATSRDLRQPQHF. The CDR3, as DNA: TGTGCCACCAGCAGAGATTTACGGCAGCCCCAGCATTTT.

The J gene is TRBJ1-4, the V gene TRBV24-1, with D hard to call. V dropped 3 bases and J dropped 7 bases, with 5 bases sitting between them. Germline lookup yields CDR1 KGHDR and CDR2 SFDVKD. This CDR3 has 12 amino acids. CDR3 coding DNA: TGTGCCACCAGTGATCCAGGTGAAAAACTGTTTTTT. Its translation is CATSDPGEKLFF.

V usage is TRBV18 and J usage is TRBJ2-3, with TRBD1 identical over 8 bases. Germline CDR1 and CDR2: KGHSH and LQKENI. J gave up 4 bases and V 5 bases, and 5 bases lay outside the gene matches. The CDR3 is 14 amino acids. CDR3 sequence (DNA): TGTGCCAGCTCAACAGGGGGAGATCCAGATACGCAGTATTTT. This translates into CASSTGGDPDTQYF.

The chain employs TRBV7-2 and TRBJ2-2, with TRBD2 matching 11 bases. The CDR3 has 18 amino acids. Germline V CDR1 and CDR2: SGHTA, FQGNSA. V trimming: 3 bases; J trimming: 5 bases; junction bases outside the gene matches: 11. The CDR3 spells CASSLTSGMILKTGELFF. The CDR3 coding sequence is TGTGCCAGCAGCTTGACTAGCGGGATGATCCTTAAGACCGGGGAGCTGTTTTTT.

V is TRBV28 and J is TRBJ1-1, with 8 bases aligning to TRBD1. After removal of 4 bases from V and 9 bases from J, the junction contained 4 bases not matched to a gene. Looked up from germline, CDR1 is MDHEN and CDR2 is SYDVKM. The CDR3 runs to 12 residues. CDR3: CASSSRTGKAFF. The CDR3 nucleotides are TGTGCCAGCAGTTCACGGACAGGGAAAGCTTTCTTT.

This clone was recorded only once. CDR3 sequence reads: CASSLQWGEGSYNEQFF. The CDR3 nucleotides read TGTGCCAGCAGCCTGCAATGGGGGGAGGGGTCCTACAATGAGCAGTTCTTC. The genes are TRBV14 and TRBJ2-1; TRBD2 matches 7 bases. The CDR3 totals 17 residues. CDR1 SGHDN and CDR2 FVKESK come from the germline V gene. V lost 4 bases to trimming and J lost 1 base; unmatched junction nucleotides: 10. Full variable domain (remainder filled in from reference TRBV14 and TRBJ2-1): EAGVTQFPSHSVIEKGQTVTLRCDPISGHDNLYWYRRVMGKEIKFLLHFVKESKQDESGMPNNRFLAERTGGTYSTLKVQPAELEDSGVYFCASSLQWGEGSYNEQFFGPGTRLTVL.

The chain combines TRBV4-3 with TRBJ2-7, with D possibly TRBD1 on 7 matching bases. The CDR3 covers 15 residues. Trimming cost V 0 bases and J 4 bases, with 13 bases left between them. Germline assignment: CDR1 LGHNA and CDR2 YSLEER. CDR3 residues: CASSQEEGAIYEQYF. DNA for the CDR3: TGCGCCAGCAGCCAAGAGGAGGGGGCCATATACGAGCAGTACTTC.

V is TRBV28 and J is TRBJ2-5, with TRBD1 matching over 8 bases. V lost 3 bases to trimming and J lost 1 base; unmatched junction nucleotides: 7. This CDR3 contains 16 residues. Germline V gives CDR1 MDHEN, CDR2 SYDVKM. The CDR3 nucleotides read TGTGCCAGCAGTTTGGACAGGGAAGGGGCCCAAGAGACCCAGTACTTC. Protein sequence: CASSLDREGAQETQYF. Full variable domain (remainder filled in from reference TRBV28 and TRBJ2-5): DVKVTQSSRYLVKRTGEKVFLECVQDMDHENMFWYRQDPGLGLRLIYFSYDVKMKEKGDIPEGYSVSREKKERFSLILESASTNQTSMYLCASSLDREGAQETQYFGPGTRLLVL.

This clone was seen once. The chain uses TRBV15 and TRBJ1-3, with a possible D match to TRBD1 (6 bases). This CDR3 is 15 amino acids long. Germline V lookup: CDR1 LNHNV, CDR2 YYDKDF (reference sequence). The ends were cut back, 0 bases at V and 6 bases at J, with 12 bases in the middle. The CDR3 DNA reads TGTGCCACCAGCAGAGACGGGACAACCAAAAACACCATATATTTT. Translated, it gives CATSRDGTTKNTIYF. The variable domain in full, with the rest retrieved from reference TRBV15 and TRBJ1-3, is DAMVIQNPRYQVTQFGKPVTLSCSQTLNHNVMYWYQQKSSQAPKLLFHYYDKDFNNEADTPDNFQSRRPNTSFCFLDIRSPGLGDTAMYLCATSRDGTTKNTIYFGEGSWLTVV.

The rearrangement uses TRBV7-8 and TRBJ1-2; D call uncertain. The V gene's germline CDR1 is SGHVS and CDR2 FQNEAQ. Trimming took 0 bases from V and 5 from J, leaving 13 bases between them. The CDR3 consists of 15 residues. The CDR3: CASSLAGQVFYGYTF. CDR3 DNA: TGTGCCAGCAGCTTAGCGGGTCAGGTCTTTTATGGCTACACCTTC.

V and J are TRBV5-1 and TRBJ2-2, with 13 bases lining up with TRBD2. The CDR3 sequence is 18 residues long. Looked up from germline, CDR1 is SGHRS and CDR2 is YFSETQ. Losses at the gene ends were 4 bases for V and 3 bases for J; bases not matched to a gene: 9. The CDR3 region has the DNA TGCGCCAGCAGCCTGGACACTAGCGGGAGGGGTTACACCGGGGAGCTGTTTTTT. This gives the protein CASSLDTSGRGYTGELFF.

The chain links TRBV5-4 to TRBJ2-1; D is unclear. V lost 1 base and J lost 4, with 9 bases in between. The CDR3 runs 14 residues. Germline CDR1 SGHNT, CDR2 YYREEE (reference sequence). The chain's CDR3 is CASSLPPRYNEQFF. The CDR3, as DNA: TGTGCCAGCAGCTTGCCGCCCAGATACAATGAGCAGTTCTTC.

This chain connects TRBV6-6 to TRBJ2-1; no definite D call. Germline CDR1 reads MNHNY; CDR2 reads SVGAGI (reference sequence). Deletions cut 6 bases from V and 7 bases from J, with 16 bases between. The CDR3 has 14 amino acids. In nucleotides, the CDR3 is TGTGCCAGCAGCCCCACCGACGGGTGGAATGAGCAGTTCTTC. Translating gives CASSPTDGWNEQFF.

This chain uses TRBV10-3 with TRBJ2-1, with D maybe TRBD1 (5 bases). Germline assignment: CDR1 ENHRY and CDR2 SYGVKD. The CDR3 is made up of 16 amino acids. V was clipped by 0 bases and J by 4 bases, with 13 bases between them. For the CDR3, the DNA is TGTGCCATCAGTGAGTCGCTACAGGCGACATACAATGAGCAGTTCTTC. Protein: CAISESLQATYNEQFF.

The CDR3 reads CASSTNSGTGELFF. As DNA, the CDR3 is TGTGCCAGCAGTACAAATAGCGGGACCGGGGAGCTGTTTTTT. The chain uses TRBV9 and TRBJ2-2; 7 nucleotides line up with TRBD2. The length of the CDR3 is 14 residues. Trimming removed 5 bases from V and 5 bases from J; junction bases left unmatched: 6. CDR1 and CDR2 from the germline V gene are SGDLS and YYNGEE.

The gene calls are TRBV11-2 and TRBJ2-7, with TRBD1 as a possible D gene (6 bases). This CDR3 spans 15 amino acids. V was cut by 4 bases and J by 3 bases, with 16 bases left in between. Germline V CDR1 and CDR2: SGHAT, FQNNGV. CDR3 residues: CASSSLGGANYEQYF. The CDR3 DNA reads as TGTGCCAGCAGCTCCCTAGGGGGTGCGAACTACGAGCAGTACTTC. The full variable domain, completed using reference TRBV11-2 and TRBJ2-7, is EAGVAQSPRYKIIEKRQSVAFWCNPISGHATLYWYQQILGQGPKLLIQFQNNGVVDDSQLPKDRFSAERLKGVDSTLKIQPAKLEDSAVYLCASSSLGGANYEQYFGPGTRLTVT.

V usage is TRBV7-2 and J usage is TRBJ2-7, with D unresolved. There are 12 residues in the CDR3. V shed 1 base and J shed 6 bases, with 7 bases lying between them. Germline V gene sequence: CDR1 SGHTA, CDR2 FQGNSA. The CDR3 sequence is CASSLGASEQYV. The CDR3 coding sequence is TGTGCCAGCAGCTTAGGCGCTTCCGAGCAGTACGTC.

The chain links TRBV5-1 to TRBJ2-1, with D unclear. This CDR3 is built from 14 residues. V was pared by 0 bases and J by 1 base, with 5 bases between. Germline CDR1 is SGHRS and CDR2 is YFSETQ. CDR3: CASSLALSYNEQFF. In nucleotides, the CDR3 is TGCGCCAGCAGCTTGGCCCTTTCCTACAATGAGCAGTTCTTC.

This chain joins TRBV7-9 and TRBJ2-7, with 8 positions matching TRBD1. This CDR3 spans 17 amino acids. Germline CDR1 and CDR2: SEHNR and FQNEAQ (reference sequence). The trim removed 3 bases at V and 0 bases at J, leaving 10 bases unmatched. The CDR3 region has the DNA TGTGCCAGCAGCTTGGGGCAGGGGGCAATTAGCTCCTACGAGCAGTACTTC. Translated: CASSLGQGAISSYEQYF.

The gene calls are TRBV13 and TRBJ1-2; D might be TRBD1 (5 bases). CDR3 length equals 13 residues. CDR1 is PRHDT, CDR2 FYEKMQ, per germline (reference sequence). The ends were cut back, 6 bases at V and 6 bases at J, with 14 bases in the middle. CDR3 residues: CASSFTPRDGYTF. CDR3 sequence (DNA): TGTGCCAGCAGTTTTACTCCCAGGGATGGCTACACCTTC.